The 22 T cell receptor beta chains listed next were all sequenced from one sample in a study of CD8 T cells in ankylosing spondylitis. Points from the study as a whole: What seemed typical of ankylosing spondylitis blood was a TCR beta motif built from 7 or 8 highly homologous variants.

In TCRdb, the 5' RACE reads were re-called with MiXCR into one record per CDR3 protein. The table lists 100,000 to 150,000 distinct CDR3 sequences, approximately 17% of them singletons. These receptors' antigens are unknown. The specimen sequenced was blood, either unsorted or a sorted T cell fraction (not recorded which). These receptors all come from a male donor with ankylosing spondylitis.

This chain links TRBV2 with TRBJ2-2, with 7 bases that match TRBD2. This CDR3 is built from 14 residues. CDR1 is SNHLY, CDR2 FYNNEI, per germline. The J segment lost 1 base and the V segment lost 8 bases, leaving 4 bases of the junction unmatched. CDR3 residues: CASGGSWNTGELFF. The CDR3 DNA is TGTGCCAGCGGCGGGAGCTGGAACACCGGGGAGCTGTTTTTT.

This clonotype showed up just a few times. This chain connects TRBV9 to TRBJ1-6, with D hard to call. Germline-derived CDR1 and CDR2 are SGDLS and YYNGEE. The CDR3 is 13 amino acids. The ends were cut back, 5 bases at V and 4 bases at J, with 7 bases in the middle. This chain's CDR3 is CASRGPYNSPLHF. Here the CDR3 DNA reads TGTGCCAGCAGGGGCCCTTATAATTCACCCCTCCACTTT. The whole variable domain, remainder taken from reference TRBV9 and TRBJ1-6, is DSGVTQTPKHLITATGQRVTLRCSPRSGDLSVYWYQQSLDQGLQFLIQYYNGEERAKGNILERFSAQQFPDLHSELNLSSLELGDSALYFCASRGPYNSPLHFGNGTRLTVT.

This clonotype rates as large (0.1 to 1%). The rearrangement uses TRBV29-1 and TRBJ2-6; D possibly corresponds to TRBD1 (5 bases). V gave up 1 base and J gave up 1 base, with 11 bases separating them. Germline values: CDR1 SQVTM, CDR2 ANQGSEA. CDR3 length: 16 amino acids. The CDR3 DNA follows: TGCAGCGTTGAAGGCAGGGAAATTTCTGGGGCCAACGTCCTGACTTTC. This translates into CSVEGREISGANVLTF.

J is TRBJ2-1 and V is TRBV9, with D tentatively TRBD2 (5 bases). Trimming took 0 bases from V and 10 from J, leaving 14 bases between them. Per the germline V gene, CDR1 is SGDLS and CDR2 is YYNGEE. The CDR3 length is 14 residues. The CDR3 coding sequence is TGTGCCAGCAGCGTAGTAGCGAGACACTCGGAGCAGTTCTTC. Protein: CASSVVARHSEQFF. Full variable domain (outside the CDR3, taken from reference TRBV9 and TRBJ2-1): DSGVTQTPKHLITATGQRVTLRCSPRSGDLSVYWYQQSLDQGLQFLIQYYNGEERAKGNILERFSAQQFPDLHSELNLSSLELGDSALYFCASSVVARHSEQFFGPGTRLTVL.

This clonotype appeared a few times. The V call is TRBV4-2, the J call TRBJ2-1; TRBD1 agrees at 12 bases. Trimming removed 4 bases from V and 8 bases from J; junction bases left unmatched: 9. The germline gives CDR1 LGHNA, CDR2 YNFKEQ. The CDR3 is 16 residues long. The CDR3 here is CASSRNQGTGGDEQFF. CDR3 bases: TGTGCCAGCAGCCGAAACCAAGGGACAGGGGGCGATGAGCAGTTCTTC.

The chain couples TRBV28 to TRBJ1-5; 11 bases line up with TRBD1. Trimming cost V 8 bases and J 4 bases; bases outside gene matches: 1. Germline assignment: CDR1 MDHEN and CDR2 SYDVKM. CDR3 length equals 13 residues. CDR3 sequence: CASGTGGNQPQHF. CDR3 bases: TGTGCCAGCGGGACAGGGGGTAATCAGCCCCAGCATTTT. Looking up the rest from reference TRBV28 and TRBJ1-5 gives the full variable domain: DVKVTQSSRYLVKRTGEKVFLECVQDMDHENMFWYRQDPGLGLRLIYFSYDVKMKEKGDIPEGYSVSREKKERFSLILESASTNQTSMYLCASGTGGNQPQHFGDGTRLSIL.

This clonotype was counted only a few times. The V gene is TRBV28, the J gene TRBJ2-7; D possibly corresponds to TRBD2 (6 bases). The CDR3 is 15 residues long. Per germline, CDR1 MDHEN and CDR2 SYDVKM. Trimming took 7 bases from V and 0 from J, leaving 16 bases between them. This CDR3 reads CASTLTTGDSYEQYF. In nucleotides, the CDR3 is TGTGCCAGCACCCTGACTACGGGAGACTCCTACGAGCAGTACTTC.

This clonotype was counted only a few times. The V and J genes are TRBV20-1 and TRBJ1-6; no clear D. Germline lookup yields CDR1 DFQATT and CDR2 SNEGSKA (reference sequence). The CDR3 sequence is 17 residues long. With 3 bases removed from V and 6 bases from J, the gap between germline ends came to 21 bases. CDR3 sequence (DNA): TGCAGTGCTAGTTCGGACTGGCGAGGGAACCGTAATTCACCCCTCCACTTT. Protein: CSASSDWRGNRNSPLHF.

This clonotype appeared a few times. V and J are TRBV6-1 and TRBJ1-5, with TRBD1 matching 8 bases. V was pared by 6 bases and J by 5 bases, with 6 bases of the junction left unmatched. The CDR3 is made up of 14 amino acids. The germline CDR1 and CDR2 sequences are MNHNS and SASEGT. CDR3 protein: CASSAGGADQPQHF. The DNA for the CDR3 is TGTGCCAGCAGCGCAGGGGGCGCAGATCAGCCCCAGCATTTT.

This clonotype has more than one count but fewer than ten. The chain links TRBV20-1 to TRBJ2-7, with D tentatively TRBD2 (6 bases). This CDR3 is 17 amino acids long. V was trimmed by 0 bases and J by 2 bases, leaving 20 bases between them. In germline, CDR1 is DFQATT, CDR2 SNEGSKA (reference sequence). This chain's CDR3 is CSARDRAGSSSAYEQYF. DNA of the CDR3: TGCAGTGCTAGAGATCGGGCGGGGTCCTCCTCTGCCTACGAGCAGTACTTC.

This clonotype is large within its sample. CDR3 sequence: CASSEHSGYNEQFF. For the CDR3, the DNA is TGCGCCAGCAGCGAACATAGCGGCTACAATGAGCAGTTCTTC. V usage is TRBV5-1 and J usage is TRBJ2-1; D perhaps matches TRBD2 (6 bases). This CDR3 spans 14 amino acids. V lost 4 bases and J 3 bases, leaving 11 bases between the germline ends. Germline CDR1 SGHRS, CDR2 YFSETQ.

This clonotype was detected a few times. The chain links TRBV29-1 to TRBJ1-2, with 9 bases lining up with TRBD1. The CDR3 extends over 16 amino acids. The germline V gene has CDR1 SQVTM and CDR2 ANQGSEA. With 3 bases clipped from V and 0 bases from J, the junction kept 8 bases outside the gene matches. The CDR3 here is CSVDRQGVEANYGYTF. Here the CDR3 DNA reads TGCAGCGTTGACAGACAGGGGGTCGAAGCTAACTATGGCTACACCTTC.

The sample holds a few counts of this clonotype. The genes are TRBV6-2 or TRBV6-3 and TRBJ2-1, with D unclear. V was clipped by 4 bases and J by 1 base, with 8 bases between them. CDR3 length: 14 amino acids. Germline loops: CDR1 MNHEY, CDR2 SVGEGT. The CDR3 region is CASSSSYSYNEQFF. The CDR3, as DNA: TGTGCCAGCAGTTCATCGTATTCCTACAATGAGCAGTTCTTC.

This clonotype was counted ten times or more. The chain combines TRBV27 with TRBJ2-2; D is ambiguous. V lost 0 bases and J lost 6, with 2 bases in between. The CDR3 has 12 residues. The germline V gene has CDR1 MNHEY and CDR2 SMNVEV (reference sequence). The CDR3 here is CASSLSAGELFF. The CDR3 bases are TGTGCCAGCAGTTTATCGGCCGGGGAGCTGTTTTTT.

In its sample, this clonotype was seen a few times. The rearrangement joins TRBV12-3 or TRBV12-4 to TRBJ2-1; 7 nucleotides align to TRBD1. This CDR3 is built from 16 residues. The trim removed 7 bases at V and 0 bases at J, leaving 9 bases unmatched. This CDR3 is CASTPEGQISYNEQFF. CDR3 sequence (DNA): TGTGCCAGCACCCCCGAGGGACAGATCTCCTACAATGAGCAGTTCTTC.

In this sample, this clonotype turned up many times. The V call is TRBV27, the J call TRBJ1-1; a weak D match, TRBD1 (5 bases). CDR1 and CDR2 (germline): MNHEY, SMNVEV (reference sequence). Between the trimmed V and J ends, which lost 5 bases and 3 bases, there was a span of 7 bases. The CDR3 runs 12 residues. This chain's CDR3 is CASSMGDTEAFF. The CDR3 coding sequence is TGTGCCAGCAGTATGGGGGACACTGAAGCTTTCTTT.

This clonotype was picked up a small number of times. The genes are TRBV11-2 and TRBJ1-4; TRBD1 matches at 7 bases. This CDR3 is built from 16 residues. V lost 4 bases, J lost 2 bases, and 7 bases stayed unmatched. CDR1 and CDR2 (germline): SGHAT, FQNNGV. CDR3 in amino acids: CASSSRTGVTNEKLFF. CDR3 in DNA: TGTGCCAGCAGCTCAAGGACAGGAGTTACTAATGAAAAACTGTTTTTT.

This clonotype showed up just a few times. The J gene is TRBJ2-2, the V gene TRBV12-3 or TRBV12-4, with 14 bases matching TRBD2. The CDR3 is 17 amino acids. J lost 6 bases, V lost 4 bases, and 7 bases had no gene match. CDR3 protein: CASSSLGLAGGAGELFF. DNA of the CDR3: TGTGCCAGCAGTTCTTTAGGACTAGCGGGAGGTGCCGGGGAGCTGTTTTTT.

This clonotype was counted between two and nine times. CDR3: CASSFGGIPYEQYF. CDR3 sequence (DNA): TGTGCCAGCAGCTTTGGCGGAATTCCGTACGAGCAGTACTTC. The chain has TRBV7-9 and TRBJ2-7; D ambiguous. The V gene's germline CDR1 is SEHNR and CDR2 FQNEAQ (reference sequence). The CDR3 loop spans 14 amino acids. V was cut by 3 bases and J by 4 bases, with 13 bases left in between.

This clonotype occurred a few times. CDR3 in amino acids: CASSLRLASSSYNEQFF. The DNA of the CDR3 is TGTGCCAGCAGTTTACGGCTAGCGAGTAGCTCCTACAATGAGCAGTTCTTC. This chain connects TRBV28 to TRBJ2-1; D is perhaps TRBD2 (6 bases). This CDR3 is 17 amino acids long. Germline lookup yields CDR1 MDHEN and CDR2 SYDVKM. V dropped 2 bases and J dropped 0 bases, with 14 bases sitting between them.

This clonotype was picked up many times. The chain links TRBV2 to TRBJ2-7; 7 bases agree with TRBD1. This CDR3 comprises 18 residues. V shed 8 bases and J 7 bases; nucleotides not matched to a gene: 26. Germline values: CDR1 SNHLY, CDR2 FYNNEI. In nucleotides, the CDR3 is TGTGCCAGCCTTTCGGGCAGGGGGTTTCTGGACGCCCTTCGAGAGCAGTACTTC. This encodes CASLSGRGFLDALREQYF. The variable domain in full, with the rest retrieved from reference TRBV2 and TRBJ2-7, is EPEVTQTPSHQVTQMGQEVILRCVPISNHLYFYWYRQILGQKVEFLVSFYNNEISEKSEIFDDQFSVERPDGSNFTLKIRSTKLEDSAMYFCASLSGRGFLDALREQYFGPGTRLTVT.

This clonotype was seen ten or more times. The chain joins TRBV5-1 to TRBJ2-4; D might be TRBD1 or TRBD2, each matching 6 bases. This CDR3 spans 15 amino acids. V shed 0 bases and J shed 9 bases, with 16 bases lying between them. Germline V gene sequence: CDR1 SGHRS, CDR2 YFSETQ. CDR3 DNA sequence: TGCGCCAGCAGCTTGGTACCCGACGGAGGGGGCATTCAGTACTTC. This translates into CASSLVPDGGGIQYF.